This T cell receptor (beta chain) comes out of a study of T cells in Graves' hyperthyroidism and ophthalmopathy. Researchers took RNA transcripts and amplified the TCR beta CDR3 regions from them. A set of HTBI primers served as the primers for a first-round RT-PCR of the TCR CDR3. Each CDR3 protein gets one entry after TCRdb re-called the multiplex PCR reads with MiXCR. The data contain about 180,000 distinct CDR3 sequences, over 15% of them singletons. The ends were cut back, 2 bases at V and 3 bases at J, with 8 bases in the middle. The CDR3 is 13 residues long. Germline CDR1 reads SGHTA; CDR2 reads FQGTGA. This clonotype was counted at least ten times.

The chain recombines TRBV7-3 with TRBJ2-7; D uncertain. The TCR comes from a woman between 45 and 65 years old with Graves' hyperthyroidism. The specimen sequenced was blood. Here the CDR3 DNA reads TGTGCCAGCAGCTTACAGTTCGACTACGAGCAGTACTTC. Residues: CASSLQFDYEQYF.